This T cell receptor beta chain was captured in a study of blood T cell repertoires in COVID-19 (dated by TCRdb to the early 2020s). For context, the study as a whole: The collaborator samples originated in the United States, Italy and Spain and spanned the acute and convalescent phases of COVID-19. Where available, HLA class I and class II types were obtained from metadata supplied by the sample provider rather than from assay-based typing. The prospective study material was composed of cDNA or gDNA derived from T cells, B-cell-depleted T cells, or PBMCs. The dataset comprised deeply sampled blood TCRbeta repertoires from subjects exposed to, actively infected with, or recovered from COVID-19. The repertoires were made available in a free public database intended to serve as a resource for research on the immune response to SARS-CoV-2. The samples were drawn from the first 160 participants of the ongoing ImmuneRACE study and from about 1,200 subjects provided by 6 global collaborators. Nearly every sample came with metadata listing a de-identified subject ID, COVID-19 status, age in years and sex. Overall results and qualifications from the work: The quantity of clinical and demographic metadata differed by source and by participant and was supplied without curation.

TCRbeta CDR3 regions were amplified from genomic DNA using the immunoSEQ Assay, a bias-controlled multiplex PCR. On the authors' methods: Within the assay, amplification of reference gene primers was used to estimate how many nucleated cells each sample contained. To quantify the absolute abundance of each unique TCRbeta CDR3 rearrangement, sequence reads were collapsed and filtered. For each sample, productive Simpson clonality was calculated as the square root of Simpson's diversity index over productive rearrangements. TCRdb retrieved this table from immuneACCESS and kept in-frame rearrangements only. Not all clones are present; in checked studies, unresolved V genes account for under half, and no reason is known for the remainder. V, J and clone size are those of that table, while D and trimming were read from the DNA. Here the sample has about 130,000 clones; approximately 90% occur a single time. The ten largest clones take up 10% to 13% of the sample.

On this clone itself: What antigen it recognizes has not been identified. No qualities accompany the bases; no much larger clone lies one base away.

Each collaborating institution followed its own protocols to collect whole blood in K2EDTA tubes. Collaborator samples were shipped for TCRbeta analysis as frozen whole blood, isolated PBMCs, or DNA extracted from either sample type. V is pruned by 5 bases and J by 2 bases, leaving 5 bases of the junction without a gene match. The germline V gene (reference sequence) yields PRHDT for CDR1 and FYEKMQ for CDR2. Including cysteine and phenylalanine, the CDR3 has 15 amino acids. Only CDR3 DNA is held: 45 bases, read in frame from base 1. The source of this sequence is a man in his forties or fifties with acute or convalescent COVID-19. The sequence joins TRBV13 to TRBJ2-5; TRBD2 fits 10 bases in the junction. Sequencing was performed on peripheral blood. The nucleotides are TGTGCCAGCAGCCTGCGGACTAGCGGACAAGAGACCCAGTACTTC. Protein translation: CASSLRTSGQETQYF.